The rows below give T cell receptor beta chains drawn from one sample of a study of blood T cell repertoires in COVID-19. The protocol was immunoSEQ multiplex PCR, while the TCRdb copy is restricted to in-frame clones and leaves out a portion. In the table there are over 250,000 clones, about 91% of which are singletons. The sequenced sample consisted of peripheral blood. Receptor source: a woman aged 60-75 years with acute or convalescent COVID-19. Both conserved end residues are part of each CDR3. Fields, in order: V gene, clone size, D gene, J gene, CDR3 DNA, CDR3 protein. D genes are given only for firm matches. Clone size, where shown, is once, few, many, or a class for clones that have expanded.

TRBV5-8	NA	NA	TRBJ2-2	TGTGCCAGCAGCCCGTTTTTAACCGGGGAGCTGTTTTTT	CASSPFLTGELFF
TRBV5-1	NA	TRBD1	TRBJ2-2	TGCGCCAGCAGCTGGAGGACAGGGAGTAACACCGGGGAGCTGTTTTTT	CASSWRTGSNTGELFF
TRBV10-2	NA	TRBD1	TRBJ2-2	TGCGCCAGCAGCGACAGGGGTTCGAACACCGGGGAGCTGTTTTTT	CASSDRGSNTGELFF
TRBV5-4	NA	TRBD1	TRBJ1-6	TGTGCCAGCAGGTCGACAGGGACTAATTCACCCCTCCACTTT	CASRSTGTNSPLHF
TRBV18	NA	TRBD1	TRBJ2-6	TGTGCCAGCTCACGTACAGGGGCGACGTTCTCTGGGGCCAACGTCCTGACTTTC	CASSRTGATFSGANVLTF
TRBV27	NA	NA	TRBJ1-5	TGTGCCAGCAGTTTAGGAGGCCGGCTACAGCCCCAGCATTTT	CASSLGGRLQPQHF
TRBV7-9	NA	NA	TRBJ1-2	TGTGCCAGCAGTCCAGACATCATAAACTATGGCTACACCTTC	CASSPDIINYGYTF
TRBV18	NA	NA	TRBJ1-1	TGTGCCAGCTCGTCCGGACAGACGGGCACTGAAGCTTTCTTT	CASSSGQTGTEAFF
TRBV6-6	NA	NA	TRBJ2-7	TGTGCCACACAAGACAGCTCCTACGAGCAGTACTTC	CATQDSSYEQYF
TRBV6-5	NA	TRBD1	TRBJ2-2	TGTGCCAGCAGAACTACAGGGGCGAACACCGGGGAGCTGTTTTTT	CASRTTGANTGELFF
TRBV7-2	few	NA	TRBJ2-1	TGTGCCAGCAGCCCCGTGGAGATTTACAATGAGCAGTTCTTC	CASSPVEIYNEQFF
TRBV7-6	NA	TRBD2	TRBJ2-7	TGTGCCAGCAGCTTAGTGGCGGGAGGGCCCATTCACGAGCAGTACTTC	CASSLVAGGPIHEQYF
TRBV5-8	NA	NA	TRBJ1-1	TGTGCCAGCAGCCTAATCACGGTCCTCGGGACTGAAGCTTTCTTT	CASSLITVLGTEAFF
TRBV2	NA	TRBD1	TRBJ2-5	TGTGCCAGCAGTTTCCGGGACAGGGTGGAGACCCAGTACTTC	CASSFRDRVETQYF
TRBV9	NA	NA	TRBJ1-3	TGTGCCAGCAGCGAGGCCCCCGGGTCTGGAAACACCATATATTTT	CASSEAPGSGNTIYF
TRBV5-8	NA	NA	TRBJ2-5	TGTGCCTCACAGCTACTGGGGCAGGGCGTCCAGTACTTC	CASQLLGQGVQYF
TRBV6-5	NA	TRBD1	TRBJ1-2	TGTGCCAGCAGTTCCACTTGGCAGGGGGGCTATGGCTACACCTTC	CASSSTWQGGYGYTF
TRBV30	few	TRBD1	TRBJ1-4	TGTGCCTGGAAGGGGGCAGGCGAAAAACTGTTTTTT	CAWKGAGEKLFF
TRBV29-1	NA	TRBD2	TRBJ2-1	TGCAGCGTTGATAGTCCTAGCGGGAGGATAAATGAGCAGTTCTTC	CSVDSPSGRINEQFF
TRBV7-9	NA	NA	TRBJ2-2	TGTGCCAGTTGGTACAGGGTTAACAACACCGGGGAGCTGTTTTTT	CASWYRVNNTGELFF
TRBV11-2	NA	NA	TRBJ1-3	TGTGCCAGCAGCCCATCTCACAGGGCTGGAAACACCATATATTTT	CASSPSHRAGNTIYF
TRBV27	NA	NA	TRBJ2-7	TGTGCCAGCAGTTTACTAGTGGGAGTTGGTGAGCAGTACTTC	CASSLLVGVGEQYF
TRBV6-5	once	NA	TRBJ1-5	TGTGCCAGCACCGAGTTAGGGGGGGGTAATCAGCCCCAGCATTTT	CASTELGGGNQPQHF
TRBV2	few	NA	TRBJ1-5	TGTGCCAGCAGTCGACAGGAAAATCAGCCCCAGCATTTT	CASSRQENQPQHF
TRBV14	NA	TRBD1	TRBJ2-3	TGTGCCAGCAGCCAAGATTTCGGGACAGGGATTATCACAGATACGCAGTATTTT	CASSQDFGTGIITDTQYF
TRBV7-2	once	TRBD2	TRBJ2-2	TGTGCCAGCAGCGTAAAACGGCCTAGCGGGGGGGCCGACACCGGGGAGCTGTTTTTT	CASSVKRPSGGADTGELFF
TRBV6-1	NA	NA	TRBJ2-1	TGTGCCAGCAGTGAATCCCCGGCAGCGGCCTACAATGAGCAGTTCTTC	CASSESPAAAYNEQFF
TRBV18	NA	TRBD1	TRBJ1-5	TGTGCCAGCTCACCGGGACAGGGGTTATCCAATCAGCCCCAGCATTTT	CASSPGQGLSNQPQHF
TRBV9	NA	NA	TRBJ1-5	TGTGCCAGCAGCGTAGGGGGGGAACCTCAGCCCCAGCATTTT	CASSVGGEPQPQHF
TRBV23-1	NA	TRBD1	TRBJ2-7	TGCGCCAGCAGTCAAATACTCTCCGCGGTGACAGGGACGGAGCAGTACTTC	CASSQILSAVTGTEQYF
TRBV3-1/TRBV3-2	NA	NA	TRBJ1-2	TGTGCCAGCAGCCAAGATGGGGTCCAGGGGAACTATGGCTACACCTTC	CASSQDGVQGNYGYTF
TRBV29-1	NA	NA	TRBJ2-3	TGCAGCGTTGACAGGACATACACAGATACGCAGTATTTT	CSVDRTYTDTQYF
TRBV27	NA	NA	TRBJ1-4	TGTGCCAGCAGTAAACAGAGCGGTTTAAGTGAAAAACTGTTTTTT	CASSKQSGLSEKLFF
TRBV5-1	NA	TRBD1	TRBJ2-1	TGCGCCAGCAGCGAGGGACAGGGCTACAATGAGCAGTTCTTC	CASSEGQGYNEQFF
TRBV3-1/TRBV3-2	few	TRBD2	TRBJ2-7	TGTGCCAGCAGCCGGAAAGGCATGGGTCTAGCGGGAAACTCCTACGAGCAGTACTTC	CASSRKGMGLAGNSYEQYF
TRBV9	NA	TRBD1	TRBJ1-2	TGTGCCAGCAGCGTAGGACAGGGGGCTAACTATGGCTACACCTTC	CASSVGQGANYGYTF
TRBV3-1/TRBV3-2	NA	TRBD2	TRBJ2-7	TGTGCCAGCAGCCAAGCCGGGGGGGACGAGCAGTACTTC	CASSQAGGDEQYF
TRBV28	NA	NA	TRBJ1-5	TGTGCCAGCCGGGGACATGTCGGGAATCAGCCCCAGCATTTT	CASRGHVGNQPQHF
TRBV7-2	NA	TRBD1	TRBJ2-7	TGTGCCAGCAGCTTAGCGGGACAGGGCTACGAGCAGTACTTC	CASSLAGQGYEQYF
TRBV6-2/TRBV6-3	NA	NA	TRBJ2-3	TGTGCCAGCAGTTACGGGGAATCGGGGGACACAGATACGCAGTATTTT	CASSYGESGDTDTQYF
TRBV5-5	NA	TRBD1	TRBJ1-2	TGTGCCAGCAGCTTGGCCACAGGGGGCTATGGCTACACCTTC	CASSLATGGYGYTF
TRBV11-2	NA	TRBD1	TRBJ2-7	TGTGCCAGCAGCTTCGGGACAGGCTACGAGCAGTACTTC	CASSFGTGYEQYF
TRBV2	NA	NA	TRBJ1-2	TGTGCCAGCAGGTCGGGGTATGGCTACACCTTC	CASRSGYGYTF
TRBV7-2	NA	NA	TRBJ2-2	TGTGCCAGCCTATGGGGGCGGGCAAAGAACACCGGGGAGCTGTTTTTT	CASLWGRAKNTGELFF
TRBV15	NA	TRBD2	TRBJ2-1	TGTGCCACCAGTCTCGAACTAGCGGGGGGGTACAATGAGCAGTTCTTC	CATSLELAGGYNEQFF
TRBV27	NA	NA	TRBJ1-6	TGTGCCAGCAGTTTCGGGCAGGGATATTCACCCCTCCACTTT	CASSFGQGYSPLHF
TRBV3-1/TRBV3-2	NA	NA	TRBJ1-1	TGTGCCAGCAGCCAACCGACAGGCCGAGCTTTCTTT	CASSQPTGRAFF
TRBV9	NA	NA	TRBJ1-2	TGTGCCAGCAGCGTCAGGGTTAACTATGGCTACACCTTC	CASSVRVNYGYTF
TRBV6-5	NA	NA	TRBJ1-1	TGTGCCAGCAGCGCGGACATCTCTGAAGCTTTCTTT	CASSADISEAFF
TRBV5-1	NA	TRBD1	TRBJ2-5	TGCGCCAGCAGCGGGGGACAGGGGATAGGGCAAGAGACCCAGTACTTC	CASSGGQGIGQETQYF
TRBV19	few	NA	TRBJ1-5	TGTGCCAGTAGTAGTGGCACAGGGTTGGGTACCAATCAGCCCCAGCATTTT	CASSSGTGLGTNQPQHF
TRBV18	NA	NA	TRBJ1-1	TGTGCCAGCTCACCTCGTCAGGGCCGGAACACTGAAGCTTTCTTT	CASSPRQGRNTEAFF
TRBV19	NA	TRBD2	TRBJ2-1	TGTGCCAGTAGTATGAGGTTAGCGGGAGGGCCTGGTGAGCAGTTCTTC	CASSMRLAGGPGEQFF